This TCR beta chain was retrieved from a study of Graves' ophthalmopathy and Graves' hyperthyroidism. Turning to the study itself: Specimen type is peripheral blood, obtained at initial diagnosis before any treatment.

The CDR3 loop spans 14 amino acids. Trimming removed 3 bases from V and 1 base from J, with 9 bases in between. Study-wide results and limits: Most thyroid-expanded clonotypes exceeding 0.001 frequency were also found in blood.

This clonotype was picked up many times. Antigen specificity is unknown. Amplification of the TCR beta CDR3 regions used RNA transcripts (as template). An opening RT-PCR round employed HTBI primers and preceded a second-round multiplex PCR. TCRdb passed the multiplex PCR reads through MiXCR, listing each CDR3 protein once. Here the sample spans 600,000 to 650,000 distinct CDR3 sequences, 22% being singletons. The specimen was peripheral blood. The chain uses TRBV12-3 or TRBV12-4 and TRBJ1-1; D ambiguous. This sequence was found in a woman between 18 and 29 years old with stable Graves' hyperthyroidism. Some clones in this sample may be carry-over from other donors' samples. The CDR3 loop is CASSLGYRNTEAFF. The CDR3 DNA reads TGTGCCAGCAGTTTGGGGTACCGGAACACTGAAGCTTTCTTT.